One and the same sample provided the 6 T cell receptor beta chains below, sequenced in a study of memory CD4+ T cells and cytomegalovirus serostatus. Single viable CD3+CD4+CD8-CD45RO+ cells were sorted as the memory CD4+ T cells. Clones were read by immunoSEQ multiplex PCR, and TCRdb kept only the in-frame ones, dropping some. The sample comprises roughly 45,000 clones, 60% to 85% of which are singletons, and around 0.6% rests with the top ten. The specimen sequenced was memory CD4+ T cells from blood. Receptors originate from an adult in good health and CMV-seronegative.

The chain is built from TRBV6-5 and TRBJ2-7; perhaps TRBD2 as D (6 bases). The CDR3 is made up of 15 amino acids. The germline V and J ends were trimmed by 7 bases and 2 bases, with 18 bases remaining between them. Germline V lookup: CDR1 MNHEY, CDR2 SVGAGI. The CDR3 region has the DNA TGTGCCAGCACCAGGGCGGGGAGTGCTGCCTACGAGCAGTACTTC. Encoded protein: CASTRAGSAAYEQYF.

J is TRBJ1-5 and V is TRBV5-8; no clear D. Trimming took off 0 bases at V and 4 bases at J, with 8 bases between the two ends. The germline V gene has CDR1 SGHTS and CDR2 YDEGEE. CDR3 length: 14 residues. CDR3 amino acids: CASSLAVKNQPQHF. The CDR3 nucleotides read TGTGCCAGCAGCTTGGCTGTCAAGAATCAGCCCCAGCATTTT.

The chain links TRBV28 to TRBJ2-3; the match to TRBD1 covers 10 bases. V gave up 3 bases and J gave up 6 bases; unmatched junction bases: 12. Germline V gene lookup returns CDR1 MDHEN and CDR2 SYDVKM. The CDR3 is 17 amino acids. The CDR3 is CASSFFLTGGSLDTQYF. CDR3 in DNA: TGTGCCAGCAGTTTCTTTCTGACAGGGGGCTCCCTGGATACGCAGTATTTT.

The chain links TRBV9 to TRBJ1-1; 7 bases align to TRBD1. V lost 5 bases, J lost 0 bases, and 4 bases stayed unmatched. The CDR3 has 14 residues. Germline-derived CDR1 and CDR2 are SGDLS and YYNGEE. The CDR3 DNA reads TGTGCCAGCAGTCCGGGACAGATGAACACTGAAGCTTTCTTT. Translation: CASSPGQMNTEAFF.

CDR3 amino acids: CASSLPAGGETQYF. The CDR3, as DNA: TGTGCCAGCAGTTTACCCGCCGGAGGGGAGACCCAGTACTTC. V and J are TRBV28 and TRBJ2-5; D may be TRBD2 (6 bases). Germline CDR1 is MDHEN and CDR2 is SYDVKM. Trimming took 2 bases from V and 5 from J, leaving 12 bases between them. The CDR3 contains 14 residues.

This clone was seen just once. The chain links TRBV2 to TRBJ2-7, with D unresolved. The CDR3 has 13 amino acids. Trimming pared 6 bases from V and 0 bases from J, leaving 9 bases between. Germline assignment: CDR1 SNHLY and CDR2 FYNNEI. CDR3 DNA sequence: TGTGCCAGCAGCTTACTGGTCTCCTACGAGCAGTACTTC. Protein: CASSLLVSYEQYF.